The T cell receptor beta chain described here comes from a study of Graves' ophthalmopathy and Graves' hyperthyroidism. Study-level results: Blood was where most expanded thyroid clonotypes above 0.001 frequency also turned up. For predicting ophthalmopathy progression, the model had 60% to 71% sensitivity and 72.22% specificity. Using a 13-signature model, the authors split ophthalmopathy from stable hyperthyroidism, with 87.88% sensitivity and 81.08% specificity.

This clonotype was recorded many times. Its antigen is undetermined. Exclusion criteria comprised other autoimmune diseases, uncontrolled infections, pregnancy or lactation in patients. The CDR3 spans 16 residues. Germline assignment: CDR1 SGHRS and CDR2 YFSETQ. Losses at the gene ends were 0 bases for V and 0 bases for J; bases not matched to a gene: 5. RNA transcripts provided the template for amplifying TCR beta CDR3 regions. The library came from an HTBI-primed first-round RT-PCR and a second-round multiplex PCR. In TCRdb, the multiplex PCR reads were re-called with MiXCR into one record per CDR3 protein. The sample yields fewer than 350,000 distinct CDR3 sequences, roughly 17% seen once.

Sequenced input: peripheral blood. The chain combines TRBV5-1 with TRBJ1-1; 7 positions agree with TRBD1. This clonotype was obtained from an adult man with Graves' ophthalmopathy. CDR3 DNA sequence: TGCGCCAGCAGCTTGGTCGGGACAGAAATGAACACTGAAGCTTTCTTT. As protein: CASSLVGTEMNTEAFF.